This is a list of T cell receptor beta chains from one sample in a study of HIV-infected patients and healthy controls. Via MiXCR, TCRdb re-called the 5' RACE reads, giving one row per CDR3 protein. The table shows some 7,600 distinct CDR3 sequences, with less than 12% occurring only once. The input for sequencing was blood, taken before antiretroviral therapy. The source is an adult with HIV infection. Both conserved end residues are part of each CDR3. The order of the fields is V gene, D gene, clone size, J gene, CDR3 DNA, CDR3 protein. The D gene is left open where the match is weak. Not every row has a clone size; where given, it reads once, few, many or a size class.

v_gene: TRBV6-1; d_gene: -; abundance: many; j_gene: TRBJ1-2; CDR3nt: TGTGCCAGCAGTGAATATCAGTGGGGCGCCGGCTATGGCTACACCTTC; CDR3aa: CASSEYQWGAGYGYTF
v_gene: TRBV5-4; d_gene: TRBD2; abundance: -; j_gene: TRBJ2-1; CDR3nt: TGTGCCAGCAGCTTGGCCGGCGGGAGACGGTACAATGAGCAGTTCTTC; CDR3aa: CASSLAGGRRYNEQFF
v_gene: TRBV10-2; d_gene: TRBD2; abundance: -; j_gene: TRBJ2-7; CDR3nt: TGCGCCAGCGGTCCGGGACTAGCATCCTACGAGCAGTACTTC; CDR3aa: CASGPGLASYEQYF
v_gene: TRBV29-1; d_gene: -; abundance: many; j_gene: TRBJ1-1; CDR3nt: TGCAGCGTTGTGTCCAACGGGGCTTTCTTT; CDR3aa: CSVVSNGAFF
v_gene: TRBV4-2; d_gene: TRBD2; abundance: many; j_gene: TRBJ2-3; CDR3nt: TGTGCCAGCAGCCTAACTAGCGGGAAAGCAGATACGCAGTATTTT; CDR3aa: CASSLTSGKADTQYF
v_gene: TRBV19; d_gene: TRBD1; abundance: many; j_gene: TRBJ2-2; CDR3nt: TGTGCCAGTAGCCCTCACAGGGGCGCCACCGGGGAGCTGTTTTTT; CDR3aa: CASSPHRGATGELFF
v_gene: TRBV20-1; d_gene: -; abundance: medium-sized; j_gene: TRBJ1-5; CDR3nt: TGCAGTGCTTCCCCCTCAGGCATTCAGGATCAGCCCCAGCATTTT; CDR3aa: CSASPSGIQDQPQHF
v_gene: TRBV13; d_gene: -; abundance: many; j_gene: TRBJ1-1; CDR3nt: TGTGCCAGCAGATCCCCTAGCGGGCCGAACACTGAAGCTTTCTTT; CDR3aa: CASRSPSGPNTEAFF
v_gene: TRBV14; d_gene: TRBD2; abundance: many; j_gene: TRBJ2-2; CDR3nt: TGTGCCAGCAGCCATGTTCGCGGGAGAGTGAATGAGGAGCTGTTTTTT; CDR3aa: CASSHVRGRVNEELFF
v_gene: TRBV6-6; d_gene: -; abundance: few; j_gene: TRBJ1-4; CDR3nt: TGTGCCAGCAGTTACCTGGGAACTAATGAAAAACTGTTTTTT; CDR3aa: CASSYLGTNEKLFF
v_gene: TRBV6-6; d_gene: TRBD1; abundance: many; j_gene: TRBJ2-1; CDR3nt: TGTGCCAGCAGTGGTCACAGGGGCGATGAGCAGTTCTTC; CDR3aa: CASSGHRGDEQFF
v_gene: TRBV28; d_gene: -; abundance: many; j_gene: TRBJ1-5; CDR3nt: TGTGCCAGCAGACAGGGTACTGTTGAGCCCCAGCATTTT; CDR3aa: CASRQGTVEPQHF
v_gene: TRBV10-3; d_gene: -; abundance: medium-sized; j_gene: TRBJ1-1; CDR3nt: TGTGCCATCAGTGACAGGGGCTTCACTGAAGCTTTCTTT; CDR3aa: CAISDRGFTEAFF
v_gene: TRBV3-1; d_gene: -; abundance: many; j_gene: TRBJ1-5; CDR3nt: TGTGCCAGCGGATGGGGGGCTCGCCAGCCCCAGCATTTT; CDR3aa: CASGWGARQPQHF
v_gene: TRBV5-4; d_gene: -; abundance: many; j_gene: TRBJ2-3; CDR3nt: TGTGCCAGCAGCTTGGACATGAGGGGAAAGAGCACAGATACGCAGTATTTT; CDR3aa: CASSLDMRGKSTDTQYF
v_gene: TRBV19; d_gene: -; abundance: many; j_gene: TRBJ2-3; CDR3nt: TGTGCCAGTAGTCCCGGGGGCTTTGGCACAGATACGCAGTATTTT; CDR3aa: CASSPGGFGTDTQYF
v_gene: TRBV5-6; d_gene: TRBD2; abundance: many; j_gene: TRBJ2-1; CDR3nt: TGTGCCAGCAGCTTACCGGGACTAGCGCCGAGCTCCTACAATGAGCAGTTCTTC; CDR3aa: CASSLPGLAPSSYNEQFF
v_gene: TRBV6-6; d_gene: -; abundance: many; j_gene: TRBJ1-1; CDR3nt: TGTGCCAGCGGGGAGAGCATAAACACTGAAGCTTTCTTT; CDR3aa: CASGESINTEAFF
v_gene: TRBV7-2; d_gene: TRBD1; abundance: many; j_gene: TRBJ1-6; CDR3nt: TGTGCCAGCAGCTTAAGGGCGGTTCAGGGGGCTGCACCCCTCCACTTT; CDR3aa: CASSLRAVQGAAPLHF
v_gene: TRBV20-1; d_gene: -; abundance: -; j_gene: TRBJ1-4; CDR3nt: TGCAGTGCTAGGGAAGGGCCTAATGAAAAACTGTTTTTT; CDR3aa: CSAREGPNEKLFF
v_gene: TRBV28; d_gene: -; abundance: many; j_gene: TRBJ1-5; CDR3nt: TGTGCCAGCAGTTTAAAGGGATTTAGCAATCAGCCCCAGCATTTT; CDR3aa: CASSLKGFSNQPQHF
v_gene: TRBV6-6; d_gene: -; abundance: many; j_gene: TRBJ1-5; CDR3nt: TGTGCCAGCAGTTCGGATCAGGGAAGTGTGCGGCCCCAGCATTTT; CDR3aa: CASSSDQGSVRPQHF
v_gene: TRBV12-3/TRBV12-4; d_gene: TRBD1; abundance: many; j_gene: TRBJ2-5; CDR3nt: TGTGCCAGCAGTTTAGCACAGGGGAGCGAGACCCAGTACTTC; CDR3aa: CASSLAQGSETQYF
v_gene: TRBV7-2; d_gene: -; abundance: many; j_gene: TRBJ2-3; CDR3nt: TGTGCCAGCAGCTTAGTAGTTAACACAGATACGCAGTATTTT; CDR3aa: CASSLVVNTDTQYF
v_gene: TRBV20-1; d_gene: -; abundance: many; j_gene: TRBJ1-1; CDR3nt: TGCAGTGCTACGCGGCGGGATTACACTGAAGCTTTCTTT; CDR3aa: CSATRRDYTEAFF
v_gene: TRBV20-1; d_gene: TRBD2; abundance: many; j_gene: TRBJ2-3; CDR3nt: TGCAGTGCTAGACTAGCGGGAGTGGATACGCAGTATTTT; CDR3aa: CSARLAGVDTQYF
v_gene: TRBV7-9; d_gene: -; abundance: many; j_gene: TRBJ1-1; CDR3nt: TGTGCCAGCACCAACCCAGGGAGGAACGCTGAAGCTTTCTTT; CDR3aa: CASTNPGRNAEAFF
v_gene: TRBV6-5; d_gene: TRBD1; abundance: -; j_gene: TRBJ1-1; CDR3nt: TGTGCCAGCAGTTACGGGAGGGACAGGGGAACTGAAGCTTTCTTT; CDR3aa: CASSYGRDRGTEAFF
v_gene: TRBV4-1; d_gene: -; abundance: few; j_gene: TRBJ2-3; CDR3nt: TGCGCCAGCAGCCAGTCCACAGATACGCAGTATTTT; CDR3aa: CASSQSTDTQYF
v_gene: TRBV6-5; d_gene: -; abundance: few; j_gene: TRBJ1-1; CDR3nt: TGTGCCAGCAGCCACATGAACACTGAAGCTTTCTTT; CDR3aa: CASSHMNTEAFF
v_gene: TRBV7-2; d_gene: -; abundance: -; j_gene: TRBJ2-5; CDR3nt: TGTGCCAGCAGTTTGGGGTGGGACACGCGAGAGACCCAGTACTTC; CDR3aa: CASSLGWDTRETQYF
v_gene: TRBV7-2; d_gene: TRBD2; abundance: few; j_gene: TRBJ2-3; CDR3nt: TGTGCCAGCTCCCTAGCGGGAGGGCCGGGCACAGATACGCAGTATTTT; CDR3aa: CASSLAGGPGTDTQYF
v_gene: TRBV6-2/TRBV6-3; d_gene: TRBD1; abundance: few; j_gene: TRBJ1-1; CDR3nt: TGTGCCAGCAGTTGGGGACAGTCGAACACTGAAGCTTTCTTT; CDR3aa: CASSWGQSNTEAFF
v_gene: TRBV5-4; d_gene: -; abundance: -; j_gene: TRBJ2-2; CDR3nt: TGTGCCAGCAGCTTGAGGGTTACCGGGGAGCTGTTTTTT; CDR3aa: CASSLRVTGELFF
v_gene: TRBV7-2; d_gene: -; abundance: medium-sized; j_gene: TRBJ1-2; CDR3nt: TGTGCCAGCAGCTTAGGCTTTGAGGGCACAGGCTACACCTTC; CDR3aa: CASSLGFEGTGYTF
v_gene: TRBV7-6; d_gene: -; abundance: many; j_gene: TRBJ2-2; CDR3nt: TGTGCCAGCAGCTCCACTAGGGTCGCCGGGCCCGGGGAGCTGTTTTTT; CDR3aa: CASSSTRVAGPGELFF
v_gene: TRBV20-1; d_gene: -; abundance: -; j_gene: TRBJ1-5; CDR3nt: TGCAGTGCTCTCTCAGCTTGGAGCAGCAATCAGCCCCAGCATTTT; CDR3aa: CSALSAWSSNQPQHF
v_gene: TRBV7-6; d_gene: TRBD1; abundance: many; j_gene: TRBJ1-1; CDR3nt: TGTGCCAGCAGCTCCGGCCAGGGGGCGGTGACTGAAGCTTTCTTT; CDR3aa: CASSSGQGAVTEAFF
v_gene: TRBV6-5; d_gene: -; abundance: -; j_gene: TRBJ1-3; CDR3nt: TGTGCCAGCAGGCTAGGGGTGGTGAGCTCTGGAAACACCATATATTTT; CDR3aa: CASRLGVVSSGNTIYF
v_gene: TRBV6-6; d_gene: TRBD2; abundance: few; j_gene: TRBJ2-3; CDR3nt: TGTGCCAGCAGTTACTCTGCTAGCGGGGGCCGGACTAGCACAGATACGCAGTATTTT; CDR3aa: CASSYSASGGRTSTDTQYF
v_gene: TRBV11-2; d_gene: -; abundance: many; j_gene: TRBJ2-3; CDR3nt: TGTGCCAGCAGCTGGAATACTCGGGTAGATACGCAGTATTTT; CDR3aa: CASSWNTRVDTQYF
v_gene: TRBV5-4; d_gene: -; abundance: -; j_gene: TRBJ2-3; CDR3nt: TGTGCCAGCAGCTTGGAAGGGGGGGCGAGCACAGATACGCAGTATTTT; CDR3aa: CASSLEGGASTDTQYF
v_gene: TRBV2; d_gene: TRBD1; abundance: many; j_gene: TRBJ2-1; CDR3nt: TGTGCCAGCAACCGACAGGGTAACAATGAGCAGTTCTTC; CDR3aa: CASNRQGNNEQFF
v_gene: TRBV20-1; d_gene: TRBD1; abundance: many; j_gene: TRBJ1-2; CDR3nt: TGCAGTGCTCGGGGGACAGGGGGGGACTATGGCTACACCTTC; CDR3aa: CSARGTGGDYGYTF
v_gene: TRBV6-5; d_gene: -; abundance: many; j_gene: TRBJ1-2; CDR3nt: TGTGCCAGCAGTTACTCGTGGGGCAGAGTCGACGGCTACACCTTC; CDR3aa: CASSYSWGRVDGYTF
v_gene: TRBV14; d_gene: -; abundance: many; j_gene: TRBJ2-7; CDR3nt: TGTGCCAGCAGCCAAGTGCAGGGACTTTTCGAGCAGTACTTC; CDR3aa: CASSQVQGLFEQYF
v_gene: TRBV6-5; d_gene: TRBD1; abundance: many; j_gene: TRBJ2-2; CDR3nt: TGTGCCAGCAGTCCGACAGGGGTCGGGGAGCTGTTTTTT; CDR3aa: CASSPTGVGELFF
v_gene: TRBV6-5; d_gene: TRBD1; abundance: few; j_gene: TRBJ1-5; CDR3nt: TGTGCCAGCAGTCCATCAGGGGGCTCGAATCAGCCCCAGCATTTT; CDR3aa: CASSPSGGSNQPQHF
v_gene: TRBV11-2; d_gene: -; abundance: many; j_gene: TRBJ1-4; CDR3nt: TGTGCCAGCAGCCGGTGGAGTGAAAAACTGTTTTTT; CDR3aa: CASSRWSEKLFF
v_gene: TRBV3-1; d_gene: -; abundance: many; j_gene: TRBJ2-2; CDR3nt: TGTGCCAGCAGCCAAGATGTGGGGGTTACCGGGGAGCTGTTTTTT; CDR3aa: CASSQDVGVTGELFF
v_gene: TRBV28; d_gene: TRBD2; abundance: many; j_gene: TRBJ2-7; CDR3nt: TGTGCCAGCGCCCCCGGCGGGCTAGCGGGACACGAGCAGTACTTC; CDR3aa: CASAPGGLAGHEQYF
v_gene: TRBV7-2; d_gene: -; abundance: many; j_gene: TRBJ1-5; CDR3nt: TGTGCCAGCAGCTTAGGACAGGCCGGTCAGCCCCAGCATTTT; CDR3aa: CASSLGQAGQPQHF
v_gene: TRBV18; d_gene: TRBD2; abundance: many; j_gene: TRBJ2-3; CDR3nt: TGTGCCAGCTCACCCTTGGCTAGCGGGTCTAGCACAGATACGCAGTATTTT; CDR3aa: CASSPLASGSSTDTQYF
v_gene: TRBV29-1; d_gene: -; abundance: many; j_gene: TRBJ2-7; CDR3nt: TGCAGCGTTGAAGGCAGCTCCTACGAGCAGTACTTC; CDR3aa: CSVEGSSYEQYF
v_gene: TRBV5-6; d_gene: -; abundance: many; j_gene: TRBJ2-7; CDR3nt: TGTGCCAGCAGCGCGGGACACTATTCCTACGAGCAGTACTTC; CDR3aa: CASSAGHYSYEQYF
v_gene: TRBV7-6; d_gene: TRBD1; abundance: few; j_gene: TRBJ1-5; CDR3nt: TGTGCCAGCAGCTTGACAGGGGGAGATAGCAATCAGCCCCAGCATTTT; CDR3aa: CASSLTGGDSNQPQHF
v_gene: TRBV5-4; d_gene: -; abundance: many; j_gene: TRBJ1-3; CDR3nt: TGTGCCAGCAGCCGGGGTCCCCCCGGGGACTCCTACTCTGGAAACACCATATATTTT; CDR3aa: CASSRGPPGDSYSGNTIYF
v_gene: TRBV19; d_gene: TRBD1; abundance: many; j_gene: TRBJ1-5; CDR3nt: TGTGCCAGTAGTGTACGGGACAGTAGCAATCAGCCCCAGCATTTT; CDR3aa: CASSVRDSSNQPQHF